Listed here are 18 T cell receptor beta chains from one sample, sequenced in a study of shared clonotypes between healthy human individuals. Libraries were prepared by immunoSEQ multiplex PCR; TCRdb keeps only in-frame clonotypes and omits some of them. The sample yields about 2.3 million clones, under 95% seen once. Input material: naive CD4+ T cells from PBMCs. Specified subset: CD45RA+ positively selected. These receptors came from a man aged 18 to 30 in good health. Some clones in this sample may be carry-over from other donors' samples.

This chain connects TRBV2 to TRBJ2-3, with 9 bases aligning to TRBD2. The CDR3 totals 14 residues. The trim removed 9 bases at V and 0 bases at J, leaving 4 bases unmatched. CDR1 and CDR2 (germline): SNHLY, FYNNEI. CDR3 sequence (DNA): TGTGCCAGAGGACTAGCGTCTAGCACAGATACGCAGTATTTT. It codes for CARGLASSTDTQYF.

This clone was observed a single time. The J gene is TRBJ2-5, the V gene TRBV9, with 15 bases matching TRBD2. The CDR3 spans 17 residues. Germline V lookup: CDR1 SGDLS, CDR2 YYNGEE. Germline trimming cut 4 bases from V and 2 bases from J; bases unmatched to any gene: 6. The CDR3 reads CASSPGLAGGAQETQYF. The CDR3 nucleotides read TGTGCCAGCAGCCCGGGACTAGCGGGAGGAGCGCAAGAGACCCAGTACTTC.

The chain uses TRBV28 and TRBJ1-3; 9 positions match TRBD1. This CDR3 is built from 15 residues. With 5 bases clipped from V and 7 bases from J, the junction kept 9 bases outside the gene matches. Germline-derived CDR1 and CDR2 are MDHEN and SYDVKM. The CDR3 bases are TGTGCCAGCAGTCCCATTGGGACAGGGAGGAACACCATATATTTT. The encoded protein is CASSPIGTGRNTIYF. Filled out from reference TRBV28 and TRBJ1-3, the complete variable domain reads DVKVTQSSRYLVKRTGEKVFLECVQDMDHENMFWYRQDPGLGLRLIYFSYDVKMKEKGDIPEGYSVSREKKERFSLILESASTNQTSMYLCASSPIGTGRNTIYFGEGSWLTVV.

A remark on this clone: Other nucleotide sequences in the sample specify the same CDR3. This chain uses TRBV7-9 with TRBJ1-1; D not certain. V lost 5 bases and J 0 bases, leaving 10 bases between the germline ends. The germline V gene encodes CDR1 SEHNR and CDR2 FQNEAQ (reference sequence). CDR3 size: 14 residues. For the CDR3, the DNA is TGTGCCAGCAGCCCCCGTACAATGAACACTGAAGCTTTCTTT. Translation gives CASSPRTMNTEAFF.

The gene calls are TRBV18 and TRBJ2-1; D is possibly TRBD1 or TRBD2 (5 bases each). Trimming cost V 4 bases and J 4 bases, with 17 bases left between them. Germline V CDR1 and CDR2: KGHSH, LQKENI. The CDR3 extends over 16 amino acids. The CDR3 spells CASSLRAGDGYNEQFF. CDR3 coding DNA: TGTGCCAGCTCACTCCGGGCCGGGGACGGGTACAATGAGCAGTTCTTC.

CDR3 sequence (DNA): TGTGCCAGCAGTTTGGAGCGGGAGCGACGCTACGAGCAGTACTTC. This sequence encodes CASSLERERRYEQYF. The chain employs TRBV28 and TRBJ2-7, with 8 nucleotides matching TRBD2. This CDR3 has 15 amino acids. J gave up 3 bases and V 3 bases, and 7 bases lay outside the gene matches. From germline, CDR1 is MDHEN and CDR2 SYDVKM.

The chain combines TRBV28 with TRBJ1-3; 7 nucleotides match TRBD1. This CDR3 has 14 amino acids. With 4 bases clipped from V and 4 bases from J, the junction kept 4 bases outside the gene matches. Germline CDR1 is MDHEN and CDR2 is SYDVKM. CDR3 loop: CASSSTGLGNTIYF. Written as DNA, the CDR3 is TGTGCCAGCAGTTCGACAGGGCTCGGAAACACCATATATTTT.

The V call is TRBV7-2, the J call TRBJ1-1; the D gene is possibly TRBD1 (6 bases). Trimming left V 1 base short and J 1 base short, with 13 bases between. Looked up from germline, CDR1 is SGHTA and CDR2 is FQGNSA. The CDR3 is 16 amino acids. The CDR3 spells CASSLGSGGRNTEAFF. CDR3 nucleotide sequence: TGTGCCAGCAGCTTAGGTTCTGGGGGGCGGAACACTGAAGCTTTCTTT.

J is TRBJ2-7 and V is TRBV7-9; either TRBD1 or TRBD2 may supply D (5 bases each). CDR3 length: 14 amino acids. Germline assignment: CDR1 SEHNR and CDR2 FQNEAQ (reference sequence). The V and J ends lost 1 base and 4 bases respectively, with 11 bases between them. The CDR3 reads CASSLGGNPYEQYF. Here the CDR3 DNA reads TGTGCCAGCAGCTTAGGGGGGAACCCTTACGAGCAGTACTTC.

The V gene is TRBV6-5, the J gene TRBJ1-1; tentatively, D is TRBD1 (5 bases). Trimming shortened V by 8 bases and J by 1 base, and 11 bases separated the two germline ends. The germline gives CDR1 MNHEY, CDR2 SVGAGI. The CDR3 spans 13 residues. The CDR3 here is CASGRGSNTEAFF. Written as DNA, the CDR3 is TGTGCCAGCGGCCGGGGCTCGAACACTGAAGCTTTCTTT.

The J gene is TRBJ2-1, the V gene TRBV28; D gene uncertain. Germline V gene sequence: CDR1 MDHEN, CDR2 SYDVKM. Trimming cost V 6 bases and J 0 bases, with 12 bases left between them. CDR3 length: 15 residues. The CDR3 nucleotides are TGTGCCAGCAGGCAGACCCCGAACTCCTACAATGAGCAGTTCTTC. It translates to CASRQTPNSYNEQFF.

Note on this clone: Other DNA sequences in this sample translate to the same CDR3. The rearrangement uses TRBV5-1 and TRBJ2-5; D ambiguous. The germline V gene has CDR1 SGHRS and CDR2 YFSETQ. The ends were cut back, 0 bases at V and 2 bases at J, with 8 bases in the middle. The CDR3 loop spans 14 amino acids. The CDR3 spells CASSLVGQQETQYF. The CDR3 DNA reads as TGCGCCAGCAGCTTGGTGGGCCAGCAAGAGACCCAGTACTTC.

This chain uses TRBV7-9 with TRBJ2-1; D may be TRBD2 (5 bases). Germline V gene sequence: CDR1 SEHNR, CDR2 FQNEAQ (reference sequence). The V and J ends lost 5 bases and 7 bases respectively, with 15 bases between them. The CDR3 consists of 14 residues. CDR3 in DNA: TGTGCCAGCAGCCCCACCCGGAGGTGGAATGAGCAGTTCTTC. Amino acid sequence: CASSPTRRWNEQFF. Using reference TRBV7-9 and TRBJ2-1 for the parts outside the CDR3, the full variable domain is DTGVSQNPRHKITKRGQNVTFRCDPISEHNRLYWYRQTLGQGPEFLTYFQNEAQLEKSRLLSDRFSAERPKGSFSTLEIQRTEQGDSAMYLCASSPTRRWNEQFFGPGTRLTVL.

The chain joins TRBV20-1 to TRBJ1-4; tentatively, D is TRBD1 (5 bases). The V end lost 6 bases, the J end lost 5 bases, and 7 bases lay between the germline ends. Germline lookup yields CDR1 DFQATT and CDR2 SNEGSKA (reference sequence). This CDR3 is built from 11 residues. The CDR3 loop reads CSAGQNEKLFF. DNA of the CDR3: TGCAGTGCGGGGCAAAATGAAAAACTGTTTTTT.

This chain links TRBV10-2 with TRBJ1-1; D not resolved. Deletions cut 2 bases from V and 2 bases from J, with 6 bases between. The length of the CDR3 is 13 residues. The germline V gene encodes CDR1 WSHSY and CDR2 SAAADI. The CDR3 spells CASSERDNTEAFF. The CDR3 DNA reads TGCGCCAGCAGTGAGAGAGATAACACTGAAGCTTTCTTT.

V is TRBV19 and J is TRBJ2-1; 8 nucleotides match TRBD2. The CDR3 loop spans 16 amino acids. The germline CDR1 and CDR2 sequences are LNHDA and SQIVND (reference sequence). V dropped 1 base and J dropped 2; count of bases not matched to a gene: 4. The CDR3 bases are TGTGCCAGTAGTATAGCGGGAGGGGTGGCCTACAATGAGCAGTTCTTC. It translates to CASSIAGGVAYNEQFF.

In this sample, this clone turned up a few times. The chain combines TRBV5-1 with TRBJ2-7; D perhaps matches TRBD2 (5 bases). In germline, CDR1 is SGHRS, CDR2 YFSETQ. This CDR3 has 14 amino acids. The V end was cut by 0 bases, the J end by 5 bases, with 12 bases between. The DNA for the CDR3 is TGCGCCAGCAGCTTGGGAGGGAGTATCAACGAGCAGTACTTC. Amino acid sequence: CASSLGGSINEQYF.

J is TRBJ2-7 and V is TRBV27, with 11 bases lining up with TRBD2. Unmatched junction bases numbered 10, after V lost 3 bases and J lost 0 bases. The CDR3 loop spans 18 amino acids. From germline, CDR1 is MNHEY and CDR2 SMNVEV (reference sequence). The chain's CDR3 is CASSFFGTSGKNSYEQYF. In DNA form, the CDR3 reads TGTGCCAGCAGTTTCTTTGGGACTAGCGGAAAAAACTCCTACGAGCAGTACTTC.